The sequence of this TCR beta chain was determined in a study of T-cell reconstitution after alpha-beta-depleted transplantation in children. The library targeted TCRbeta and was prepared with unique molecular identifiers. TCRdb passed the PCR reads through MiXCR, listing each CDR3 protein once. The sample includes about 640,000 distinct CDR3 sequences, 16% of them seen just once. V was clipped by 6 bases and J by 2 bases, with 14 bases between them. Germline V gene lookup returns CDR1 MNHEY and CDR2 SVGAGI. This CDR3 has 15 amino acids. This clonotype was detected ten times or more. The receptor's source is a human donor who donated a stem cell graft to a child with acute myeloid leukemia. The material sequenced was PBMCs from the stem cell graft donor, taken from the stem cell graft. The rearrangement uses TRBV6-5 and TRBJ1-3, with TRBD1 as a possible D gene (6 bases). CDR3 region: CASRYTTGAGNTIYF. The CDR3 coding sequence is TGTGCCAGCAGATACACGACAGGAGCTGGAAACACCATATATTTT.